This record covers a single TCR beta chain. This sample is drawn from a study of glioma-infiltrating T cells after dendritic cell vaccination. TCRB CDR3 was amplified from 2 ug genomic DNA or less. Primers: 60 V beta forward and 13 J beta reverse. Repertoires were generated with immunoSEQ multiplex PCR, while TCRdb's copy carries only in-frame clones and drops some. The sample includes nearly 85,000 clones, around 90% of them seen just once. Germline CDR1 is SGHTA and CDR2 is FQGTGA. The ends were cut back, 4 bases at V and 7 bases at J, with 8 bases in the middle. This CDR3 spans 13 amino acids. The source material was blood, sampled before dendritic cell vaccination. The sequence came from a human donor with glioblastoma. The chain uses TRBV7-3 and TRBJ1-6; D is uncertain. Written as DNA, the CDR3 is TGTGCCAGCAGCTCCGAGGAGAATTCACCCCTCCACTTT. Protein: CASSSEENSPLHF.